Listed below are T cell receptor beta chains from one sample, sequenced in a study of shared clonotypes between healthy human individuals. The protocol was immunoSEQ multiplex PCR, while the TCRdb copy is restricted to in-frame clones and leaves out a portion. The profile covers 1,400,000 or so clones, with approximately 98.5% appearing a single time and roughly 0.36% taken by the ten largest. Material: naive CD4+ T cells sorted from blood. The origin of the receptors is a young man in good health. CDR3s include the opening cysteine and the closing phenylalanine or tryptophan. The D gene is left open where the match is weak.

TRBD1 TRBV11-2 CASSFTGGAYNEQFF
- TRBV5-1 CASSLSELAAKNIQYF
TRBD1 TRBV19 CASSNPADRLYEQYF
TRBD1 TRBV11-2 CASSWAGQGSYEQYF
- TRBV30 CAWSLMNTEAFF
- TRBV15 CATSSPRQGIQYF
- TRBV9 CASSVVGPPRTDSYEQYF
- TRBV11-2 CASSSQGRAYEQYF
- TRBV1 CTSSQGDFWRVLSEGAYEQYF
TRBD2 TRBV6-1 CASSEVTSGTHEQYF
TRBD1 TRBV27 CARLGQGDEQFF
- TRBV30 CAWKGQYNQPQHF
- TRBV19 CASTPRGNNEQFF
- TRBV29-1 CSVEVRRVDGYTF
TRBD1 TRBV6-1 CASRDRGDQPQHF
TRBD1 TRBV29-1 CSAGDSNFYEQYF
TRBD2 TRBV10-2 CASSDISGEETQYF
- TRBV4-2 CASSQDNGRAEAFF
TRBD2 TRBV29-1 CSVDWGSGRLETQYF
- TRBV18 CASSGRGDTSGTDTQYF
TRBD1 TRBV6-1 CASSQGGINYGYTF
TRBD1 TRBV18 CASSLNRQGAGTEAFF
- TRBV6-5 CASSYDRDKPTGELFF
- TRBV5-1 CASSRERAKGEQYF
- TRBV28 CATLGHVEAFF
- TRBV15 CATSRDPTDTQYF
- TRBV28 CASSYTTGGYTF
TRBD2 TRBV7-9 CASQAGGPDEQFF
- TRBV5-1 CASSAAAGMGEQYF
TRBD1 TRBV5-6 CASSYTDRGNEQYF
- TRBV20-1 CSAEGTDTQYF
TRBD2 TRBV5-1 CASSLGLAGGKETQYF
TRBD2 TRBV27 CASSLYLAGAVYNEQFF
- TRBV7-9 CASSSLTRGGNEQFF
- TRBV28 CASSLREDTEAFF
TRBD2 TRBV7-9 CASSQPPGRVPDTQYF
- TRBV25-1 CASSRLEQGETQYF
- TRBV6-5 CASWPGANYGYTF
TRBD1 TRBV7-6 CASSLATGTGIYEQYF
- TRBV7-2 CASSWGPDQPQHF
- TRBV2 CASSVNQRGRGDQETQYF
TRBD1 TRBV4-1 CASSQEDIRDRGQPQHF
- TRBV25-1 CASSDKQGLGEKLFF
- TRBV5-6 CASSLGRDYGYTF
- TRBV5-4 CASSLTGSSTDTQYF
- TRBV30 CAWSAGFSNQPQHF
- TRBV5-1 CASRRSREAEAFF
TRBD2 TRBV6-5 CASTPLAVAKNIQYF
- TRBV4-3 CASSQDGSSYEQYF
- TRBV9 CASSPREGSTGELFF
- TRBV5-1 CASSLVPPKETQYF
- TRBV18 CASSPQRDQPQHF
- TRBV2 CASSLPHSTYGYTF
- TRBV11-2 CASSLNGAGYTF
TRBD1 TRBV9 CASSGTGAPNQPQHF
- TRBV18 CASSRGTGNQETQYF
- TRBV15 CATSRGGLGQPQHF
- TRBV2 CASSESGYTYEQYF